The 12 T cell receptor beta chains given below trace back to one sample, sequenced in a study of human T cells and chemical hapten exposure. TCRdb called the RACE reads again in MiXCR, with one record for every CDR3 protein. The data contain 50,000 to 65,000 distinct CDR3 sequences, 11% of them seen just once; the ten biggest clones take up roughly 4%. Time point defined: pre-sensitization, week 0. The treatment denotes: therapeutic diphenylcyclopropenone sensitization with weekly scalp DPC. Sequencing was performed on whole blood, taken in connection with sensitization to the hapten diphenylcyclopropenone (DPC). These receptors were obtained from a woman in her 40s with alopecia areata. Some clones in this sample may be carry-over from other donors' samples.

This chain uses TRBV28 with TRBJ1-4; the match to TRBD1 covers 9 bases. J lost 5 bases, V lost 5 bases, and 6 bases had no gene match. CDR1 is MDHEN, CDR2 SYDVKM, per germline. The CDR3 runs 15 residues. CDR3 sequence (DNA): TGTGCCAGCAGTGATTTCGGGACAGGGAATGAAAAACTGTTTTTT. Translation: CASSDFGTGNEKLFF.

Many counts were recorded for this clonotype. The chain links TRBV6-4 to TRBJ1-5; D uncertain. Trimming took 2 bases from V and 2 from J, leaving 4 bases between them. There are 13 residues in the CDR3. Germline-derived CDR1 and CDR2 are MRHNA and SNTAGT. CDR3 in amino acids: CASSDGGNQPQHF. The CDR3 nucleotides read TGTGCCAGCAGTGACGGAGGCAATCAGCCCCAGCATTTT.

This clonotype has at least ten counts. The chain is built from TRBV3-1 and TRBJ2-1; no firm D call. The CDR3 consists of 13 residues. Germline CDR1 reads LGHDT; CDR2 reads YNNKEL (reference sequence). V dropped 4 bases and J dropped 8 bases, with 12 bases sitting between them. The CDR3 loop is CASSPLAAYEQFF. The CDR3 coding sequence is TGTGCCAGCAGCCCTCTTGCAGCTTATGAGCAGTTCTTC.

In regard to this clonotype: Since no conserved phenylalanine or tryptophan closes the CDR3, a read error is the likely cause. The chain combines TRBV6-2 or TRBV6-3 with TRBJ1-1; no clear D. The V and J ends lost 4 bases and 8 bases respectively, with 17 bases between them. The germline V gene has CDR1 MNHEY and CDR2 SVGEGT. This CDR3 contains 14 residues. The CDR3 DNA is TGTGCCAGCAGTTCTCCTAAATACGAGGCGGAAGCTTTCCTT. Encoded protein: CASSSPKYEAEAFL.

The table lists this clonotype with a few counts. The chain links TRBV27 to TRBJ2-7; TRBD1 aligns across 8 bases. The CDR3 has 14 amino acids. J lost 6 bases, V lost 3 bases, and 7 bases had no gene match. Germline-derived CDR1 and CDR2 are MNHEY and SMNVEV (reference sequence). CDR3 sequence: CASSFRQGRIEQYF. In DNA form, the CDR3 reads TGTGCCAGCAGTTTCCGACAGGGGAGGATCGAGCAGTACTTC.

This clonotype was recorded many times. The rearrangement joins TRBV3-1 to TRBJ2-1; D possibly corresponds to TRBD2 (7 bases). Trimming removed 4 bases at V and 8 bases at J, with 12 bases between. Germline V gene data show CDR1 as LGHDT and CDR2 as YNNKEL (reference sequence). CDR3 length: 13 residues. The CDR3 nucleotides read TGTGCCAGCAGCCTAAGGGGGGGAGATGAGCAGTTCTTC. Protein sequence: CASSLRGGDEQFF.

This clonotype was seen more than once but under ten times. V gene TRBV10-3 combines with J gene TRBJ1-2; TRBD1 is a possible D gene (5 bases). Trimming removed 2 bases from V and 2 bases from J, with 15 bases in between. The CDR3 consists of 16 residues. Germline V CDR1 and CDR2: ENHRY, SYGVKD. CDR3 DNA sequence: TGTGCCATCAGTGAGAGGTCAGGGCGAACCAACTATGGCTACACCTTC. Its translation: CAISERSGRTNYGYTF.

Many counts were recorded for this clonotype. This chain uses TRBV10-3 with TRBJ1-2; D ambiguous. This CDR3 has 15 amino acids. Germline CDR1 and CDR2: ENHRY and SYGVKD. The germline V and J ends were trimmed by 6 bases and 2 bases, with 16 bases remaining between them. The CDR3 DNA sequence: TGTGCCATCAGGGACCGGGCCAGCAAGAACTATGGCTACACCTTC. Encoded protein: CAIRDRASKNYGYTF.

The rearrangement links TRBV11-2 to TRBJ2-3; 7 bases align to TRBD1. The CDR3 runs 18 residues. The V gene's germline CDR1 is SGHAT and CDR2 FQNNGV. V dropped 3 bases and J dropped 2; count of bases not matched to a gene: 14. The CDR3 protein is CASSLGLAGTVDTDTQYF. The CDR3 DNA is TGTGCCAGCAGCTTGGGCCTCGCCGGGACAGTCGACACAGATACGCAGTATTTT.

This clonotype was detected only a few times. The chain links TRBV18 to TRBJ2-7, with 10 bases identical to TRBD2. The CDR3 extends over 17 amino acids. Germline CDR1 is KGHSH and CDR2 is LQKENI. The junction had 10 bases not matched to a gene; V was cut back by 0 bases and J by 5 bases. The CDR3 loop reads CASSPPGVASGSHEQYF. CDR3 DNA: TGTGCCAGCTCACCACCGGGTGTGGCTAGCGGGAGCCACGAGCAGTACTTC.

The chain combines TRBV7-9 with TRBJ2-7; D ambiguous. The CDR3 spans 13 residues. CDR1 SEHNR and CDR2 FQNEAQ come from the germline V gene (reference sequence). V lost 6 bases and J 0 bases, leaving 9 bases between the germline ends. The CDR3 sequence is CASSRQTSYEQYF. As DNA, the CDR3 is TGTGCCAGCAGTAGGCAGACCTCCTACGAGCAGTACTTC.

The gene calls are TRBV7-2 and TRBJ2-1, with D possibly being TRBD2 (7 bases). The germline V and J ends were trimmed by 6 bases and 6 bases, with 21 bases remaining between them. CDR1 SGHTA and CDR2 FQGNSA come from the germline V gene. The CDR3 is made up of 16 amino acids. CDR3 region: CASSPPRLGGVNEQFF. CDR3 DNA sequence: TGTGCCAGCAGTCCCCCACGACTAGGGGGGGTCAATGAGCAGTTCTTC.